The next 12 T cell receptor beta chains were all read from a single sample in a study of response to subunit inactivated influenza vaccine. TCRdb redid the calling of the RT-PCR reads with MiXCR, one entry per CDR3 protein. The table records approximately 490,000 distinct CDR3 sequences, 6% to 9% of them present only once. The sample here was PBMCs from blood, taken roughly 24 months after vaccination. These receptors were obtained from a man aged 50-75 years who received an inactivated influenza vaccine.

This clonotype was picked up a small number of times. CDR3 sequence (DNA): TGCAGTGCGCCGGACCCCCGGGGTAGCTACGAGCAGTACTTC. Translated, it gives CSAPDPRGSYEQYF. V is TRBV20-1 and J is TRBJ2-7; D might be TRBD2 (5 bases). The germline V and J ends were trimmed by 6 bases and 3 bases, with 18 bases remaining between them. Looked up from germline, CDR1 is DFQATT and CDR2 is SNEGSKA (reference sequence). This CDR3 is built from 14 residues.

The chain joins TRBV12-3 or TRBV12-4 to TRBJ1-1, with a weak D call TRBD1 (5 bases). Between the trimmed V and J ends, which lost 5 bases and 4 bases, there was a span of 14 bases. The CDR3 totals 14 residues. CDR3 region: CASSPFGGSTEAFF. CDR3 bases: TGTGCCAGCAGTCCCTTTGGGGGGTCCACTGAAGCTTTCTTT.

This clonotype was recorded many times. V gene TRBV5-1 combines with J gene TRBJ1-4, with 7 bases aligning to TRBD1. Trimming removed 6 bases from V and 5 bases from J; junction bases left unmatched: 7. The germline V gene has CDR1 SGHRS and CDR2 YFSETQ. The CDR3 extends over 14 amino acids. CDR3 region: CASKGTEGNEKLFF. The DNA for the CDR3 is TGCGCCAGCAAAGGGACAGAGGGAAATGAAAAACTGTTTTTT.

The V gene is TRBV20-1, the J gene TRBJ2-7; 9 nucleotides line up with TRBD2. Germline trimming cut 0 bases from V and 6 bases from J; bases unmatched to any gene: 12. The CDR3 covers 16 residues. CDR1 is DFQATT and CDR2 is SNEGSKA in the germline V gene (reference sequence). CDR3 protein: CSARDLPSGVTCEQYF. The CDR3 DNA is TGCAGTGCTAGAGATTTGCCTAGCGGGGTTACCTGCGAGCAGTACTTC.

The rearrangement links TRBV6-2 or TRBV6-3 to TRBJ1-5; D not certain. The V gene's germline CDR1 is MNHEY and CDR2 SVGEGT. V lost 1 base, J lost 3 bases, and 10 bases lay in between. The CDR3 totals 15 residues. The CDR3 protein is CASSYYNRYNQPQHF. Here the CDR3 DNA reads TGTGCCAGCAGTTACTACAACAGATACAATCAGCCCCAGCATTTT.

J is TRBJ2-7 and V is TRBV9; perhaps TRBD2 as D (6 bases). Per the germline V gene, CDR1 is SGDLS and CDR2 is YYNGEE. Trimming removed 0 bases from V and 5 bases from J, with 12 bases in between. CDR3 size: 14 residues. CDR3 DNA sequence: TGTGCCAGCAGCGTAGTCGCGGGGTCACACGAGCAGTACTTC. Amino acid sequence: CASSVVAGSHEQYF.

The chain is built from TRBV28 and TRBJ2-7; 7 nucleotides match TRBD1. Germline CDR1 reads MDHEN; CDR2 reads SYDVKM. This CDR3 has 15 residues. Losses at the gene ends were 5 bases for V and 0 bases for J; bases not matched to a gene: 7. The CDR3 DNA reads TGTGCCAGCAGTCCTACCGGGACAGTCTCCTACGAGCAGTACTTC. Translating it yields CASSPTGTVSYEQYF.

With respect to this clonotype: A clone one base away is much larger, so this may be a read error. This chain links TRBV20-1 with TRBJ1-2; D uncertain. The germline V gene has CDR1 DFQATT and CDR2 SNEGSKA (reference sequence). This CDR3 comprises 12 residues. The V end lost 4 bases, the J end lost 7 bases, and 13 bases lay between the germline ends. Here the CDR3 reads CSAIDPLGGYTF. Written as DNA, the CDR3 is TGCAGTGCTATAGACCCGCTGGGTGGCTACACCTTC.

This clonotype was seen at least ten times. This chain uses TRBV7-2 with TRBJ2-1; 8 bases fit TRBD2. J was trimmed by 6 bases and V by 1 base; bases with no gene match: 8. This CDR3 is built from 16 residues. Germline V CDR1 and CDR2: SGHTA, FQGNSA. The CDR3 nucleotides are TGTGCCAGCAGCTTAGAGGGACTAGGAGTGCCCAATGAGCAGTTCTTC. Translated: CASSLEGLGVPNEQFF.

In this sample, this clonotype turned up many times. The chain has TRBV5-6 and TRBJ2-1; TRBD1 matches at 8 bases. The CDR3 contains 16 residues. Losses at the gene ends were 3 bases for V and 3 bases for J; bases not matched to a gene: 8. The germline V gene has CDR1 SGHDT and CDR2 YYEEEE. The CDR3 here is CASSSTGVAYYNEQFF. The CDR3 DNA sequence: TGTGCCAGCAGCTCGACAGGGGTCGCTTACTACAATGAGCAGTTCTTC.

This clonotype occurred a few times. The chain has TRBV20-1 and TRBJ1-2; D possibly corresponds to TRBD1 (6 bases). CDR3 length equals 13 residues. Trimming stripped 1 base from V and 6 bases from J, with 12 bases between. CDR1 and CDR2 from the germline V gene are DFQATT and SNEGSKA (reference sequence). CDR3 DNA sequence: TGCAGTGCTAGAGGCAGGGGCGTTGATGGCTACACCTTC. Protein product: CSARGRGVDGYTF.

The chain is built from TRBV28 and TRBJ2-3, with 13 positions matching TRBD2. The J segment lost 0 bases and the V segment lost 6 bases, leaving 6 bases of the junction unmatched. Germline CDR1 is MDHEN and CDR2 is SYDVKM. The CDR3 is 17 residues long. The CDR3 DNA follows: TGTGCCAGCAGATTGACTAGCGGGGGGCCTAGCACAGATACGCAGTATTTT. Protein: CASRLTSGGPSTDTQYF.